Shown below are 23 T cell receptor beta chains from a single sample sequenced in a study of T cells after yellow fever vaccination. TCRdb passed the 5' RACE reads through MiXCR, listing each CDR3 protein once. In the table there are about 630,000 distinct CDR3 sequences, 9% to 15% of which are singletons. Sequences were derived from PBMCs, sampled on the day of the yellow fever booster vaccination. Every receptor here comes from a man aged 25-45 years who received the YFV17D yellow fever vaccine.

This clonotype was recorded a few times. The chain has TRBV20-1 and TRBJ2-3; either TRBD1 or TRBD2 may supply D (6 bases each). V was shortened by 3 bases and J by 6 bases, with 19 bases between the two germline ends. Germline V gene sequence: CDR1 DFQATT, CDR2 SNEGSKA (reference sequence). The CDR3 covers 15 residues. DNA for the CDR3: TGCAGTGCTAGTCGGGGGCTGGCGAGTCGGGATACGCAGTATTTT. Protein product: CSASRGLASRDTQYF.

This clonotype was counted only a few times. CDR3 protein: CASSFGTFNSPYEQYF. In nucleotides, the CDR3 is TGTGCCAGCAGCTTCGGGACATTCAATTCCCCCTACGAGCAGTACTTC. The chain joins TRBV7-2 to TRBJ2-7; tentative D call: TRBD1 (6 bases). Germline V lookup: CDR1 SGHTA, CDR2 FQGNSA. This CDR3 spans 16 amino acids. The V gene lost 3 bases and the J gene lost 2 bases, with 17 bases spanning the gap.

In its sample, this clonotype was seen a few times. This sequence joins TRBV19 and TRBJ1-2; TRBD1 matches 8 bases. Trimming removed 8 bases from V and 8 bases from J; junction bases left unmatched: 10. CDR1 is LNHDA and CDR2 is SQIVND in the germline V gene (reference sequence). This CDR3 region has 13 residues. CDR3: CASSPTGGGGYTF. The CDR3 DNA is TGTGCCAGTTCCCCAACAGGGGGAGGCGGCTACACCTTC.

The rearrangement joins TRBV29-1 to TRBJ2-3; the match to TRBD2 covers 8 bases. The germline V gene encodes CDR1 SQVTM and CDR2 ANQGSEA. This CDR3 is built from 16 residues. The V segment lost 0 bases and the J segment 6 bases; nucleotides outside the gene matches: 11. CDR3 nucleotides: TGCAGCGTTGAAGACAGACTAGCGCCCCCGTCGGATACGCAGTATTTT. Its protein product is CSVEDRLAPPSDTQYF.

This clonotype has a count of ten or more. The chain employs TRBV12-3 or TRBV12-4 and TRBJ2-1; the match to TRBD2 covers 9 bases. J gave up 8 bases and V 5 bases, and 10 bases lay outside the gene matches. The CDR3 totals 15 residues. For the CDR3, the DNA is TGTGCCAGCAGTCCTCCGGGACTAGCTCATTATGAGCAGTTCTTC. Translated, it gives CASSPPGLAHYEQFF.

This clonotype was counted a few times. This CDR3 reads CSASGGEQYF. The CDR3 DNA reads as TGCAGTGCTTCAGGGGGCGAGCAGTACTTC. This rearrangement joins TRBV20-1 to TRBJ2-7; 7 bases agree with TRBD1. From germline, CDR1 is DFQATT and CDR2 SNEGSKA (reference sequence). The CDR3 is 10 amino acids. The ends lost 5 bases at V and 6 bases at J; junction bases unmatched: 1.

The genes are TRBV6-2 or TRBV6-3 and TRBJ1-3; TRBD1 is a possible D gene (5 bases). The germline V and J ends were trimmed by 2 bases and 9 bases, with 11 bases remaining between them. Germline CDR1 and CDR2: MNHEY and SVGEGT. CDR3 length: 13 residues. CDR3 in amino acids: CASSYEGPTTIYF. Written as DNA, the CDR3 is TGTGCCAGCAGTTACGAGGGGCCAACCACCATATATTTT.

The chain couples TRBV18 to TRBJ2-1; tentatively, D is TRBD1 or TRBD2 (5 bases each). CDR3 size: 12 residues. Trimming took 3 bases from V and 9 from J, leaving 9 bases between them. CDR1 is KGHSH, CDR2 LQKENI, per germline. The CDR3 DNA is TGTGCCAGCTCACCTCCCGGGGCTGAGCAGTTCTTC. Amino acids: CASSPPGAEQFF.

The genes are TRBV27 and TRBJ2-2; no clear D gene. V dropped 0 bases and J dropped 8 bases, with 16 bases sitting between them. Germline values: CDR1 MNHEY, CDR2 SMNVEV (reference sequence). The CDR3 has 16 residues. CDR3 sequence: CASSLSGSTPLGELFF. As DNA, the CDR3 is TGTGCCAGCAGTTTATCGGGATCTACTCCTTTAGGGGAGCTGTTTTTT.

Note on this clonotype: Its ends do not fully match the called genes, so a read error is possible. This chain joins TRBV23-1 and TRBJ2-2, with 11 positions matching TRBD2. TRBV23-1 is marked as an open reading frame, function uncertain. The CDR3 length is 18 residues. Here the CDR3 reads CASSPLPTLAGGRRGAVF. DNA of the CDR3: TGCGCCAGCAGTCCCCTTCCCACCCTAGCGGGAGGCCGCCGGGGAGCTGTTTTT.

The J gene is TRBJ2-7, the V gene TRBV20-1; 10 bases are a match to TRBD2. With 6 bases clipped from V and 2 bases from J, the junction kept 4 bases outside the gene matches. The CDR3 has 13 amino acids. The germline gives CDR1 DFQATT, CDR2 SNEGSKA (reference sequence). The CDR3 here is CSAISGRTYEQYF. Here the CDR3 DNA reads TGCAGTGCCATTAGCGGGAGGACCTACGAGCAGTACTTC.

J is TRBJ1-6 and V is TRBV4-3, with D perhaps matching TRBD1 (5 bases). This CDR3 has 16 amino acids. With 4 bases removed from V and 7 bases from J, the gap between germline ends came to 17 bases. Germline assignment: CDR1 LGHNA and CDR2 YSLEER. The CDR3 sequence: CASSRRGTSTNSPLHF. As DNA, the CDR3 is TGCGCCAGCAGCCGACGCGGGACCTCTACCAATTCACCCCTCCACTTT.

This clonotype came up a few times. In DNA form, the CDR3 reads TGTGCCAGCAGGATCCCAAGCCAGGGTTTGGACGAGCAGTACTTC. This codes for CASRIPSQGLDEQYF. V usage is TRBV28 and J usage is TRBJ2-7; weak D call: TRBD1 (5 bases). Trimming removed 6 bases at V and 5 bases at J, with 20 bases between. Germline V gene data show CDR1 as MDHEN and CDR2 as SYDVKM. CDR3 size: 15 residues.

The chain combines TRBV10-2 with TRBJ2-7, with TRBD2 matching over 12 bases. The CDR3 loop spans 14 amino acids. Trimming removed 7 bases from V and 2 bases from J; junction bases left unmatched: 3. Germline V gene data show CDR1 as WSHSY and CDR2 as SAAADI. The CDR3 loop reads CASTRTSGTYEQYF. CDR3 bases: TGCGCCAGCACTCGGACTAGCGGGACCTACGAGCAGTACTTC.

Only a few counts were recorded for this clonotype. V and J are TRBV12-3 or TRBV12-4 and TRBJ2-5, with TRBD1 matching over 7 bases. Losses at the gene ends were 7 bases for V and 4 bases for J; bases not matched to a gene: 6. The CDR3 contains 13 residues. This CDR3 is CASTLQGRETQYF. The DNA for the CDR3 is TGTGCCAGCACCCTACAGGGGCGAGAGACCCAGTACTTC.

V and J are TRBV6-1 and TRBJ1-4, with D maybe TRBD1 (5 bases). The CDR3 has 14 amino acids. The V gene's germline CDR1 is MNHNS and CDR2 SASEGT. V lost 6 bases to trimming and J lost 6 bases, with 14 bases between them. The chain's CDR3 is CASSLQVDDEKLFF. CDR3 nucleotide sequence: TGTGCCAGCAGCCTACAGGTAGATGATGAAAAACTGTTTTTT.

Notes on this clonotype: Its ends do not fully match the called genes, so a read error is possible. The chain couples TRBV7-7 to TRBJ2-7; possible D gene TRBD2, 5 bases. The germline V gene has CDR1 SSHAT and CDR2 FNYEAQ (reference sequence). This CDR3 is 13 amino acids long. The CDR3 is CASSLAQGREQYF. CDR3 coding DNA: TGTGCTAGCAGCTTAGCGCAAGGTCGCGAGCAGTACTTC.

This clonotype has just a few counts. J is TRBJ2-7 and V is TRBV5-6, with a weak D call TRBD1 (6 bases). Germline V gene sequence: CDR1 SGHDT, CDR2 YYEEEE. The CDR3 consists of 15 residues. Deletions cut 4 bases from V and 0 bases from J, with 14 bases between. The DNA of the CDR3 is TGTGCCAGCAGCCCGGATAGGGGGAGCTCCTACGAGCAGTACTTC. Amino acid sequence: CASSPDRGSSYEQYF. Drawing the rest from reference TRBV5-6 and TRBJ2-7, the complete variable domain is DAGVTQSPTHLIKTRGQQVTLRCSPKSGHDTVSWYQQALGQGPQFIFQYYEEEERQRGNFPDRFSGHQFPNYSSELNVNALLLGDSALYLCASSPDRGSSYEQYFGPGTRLTVT.

The chain recombines TRBV11-2 with TRBJ2-7; unclear D gene. V gave up 3 bases and J gave up 0 bases, with 15 bases separating them. In germline, CDR1 is SGHAT, CDR2 FQNNGV. CDR3 length: 16 amino acids. The CDR3 reads CASSLVYGPYSYEQYF. CDR3 sequence (DNA): TGTGCCAGCAGCTTGGTTTACGGTCCATACTCCTACGAGCAGTACTTC. The full variable domain, in which reference TRBV11-2 and TRBJ2-7 provide the parts outside the CDR3, is EAGVAQSPRYKIIEKRQSVAFWCNPISGHATLYWYQQILGQGPKLLIQFQNNGVVDDSQLPKDRFSAERLKGVDSTLKIQPAKLEDSAVYLCASSLVYGPYSYEQYFGPGTRLTVT.

This chain connects TRBV20-1 to TRBJ2-1; D may be TRBD1 (5 bases). The CDR3 runs to 14 residues. Germline CDR1 is DFQATT and CDR2 is SNEGSKA (reference sequence). Trimming pared 0 bases from V and 7 bases from J, leaving 13 bases between. The CDR3 sequence: CSARDRVGVNEQFF. The CDR3 nucleotides read TGCAGTGCTAGAGATCGGGTAGGGGTTAATGAGCAGTTCTTC.

This clonotype was detected a few times. The chain carries TRBV4-3 and TRBJ1-2; a weak D match, TRBD1 (6 bases). The CDR3 has 16 residues. Looked up from germline, CDR1 is LGHNA and CDR2 is YSLEER. Trimming cost V 1 base and J 1 base, with 13 bases left between them. The CDR3 DNA is TGCGCCAGCAGCCAAGGGTCCAGGGGCCTTAACTATGGCTACACCTTC. It yields the protein CASSQGSRGLNYGYTF.

This clonotype was observed a handful of times. The chain carries TRBV6-6 and TRBJ2-7, with a tentative D call TRBD1 (6 bases). There are 13 residues in the CDR3. V was clipped by 4 bases and J by 2 bases, with 9 bases between them. Germline assignment: CDR1 MNHNY and CDR2 SVGAGI (reference sequence). The CDR3: CASSWTAAYEQYF. CDR3 coding DNA: TGTGCCAGCAGTTGGACAGCAGCCTACGAGCAGTACTTC.

This clonotype was picked up many times. The chain combines TRBV5-6 with TRBJ1-5; D might be TRBD1 (5 bases). Germline V CDR1 and CDR2: SGHDT, YYEEEE. The V end lost 0 bases, the J end lost 0 bases, and 7 bases lay between the germline ends. CDR3 length: 15 residues. CDR3 coding DNA: TGTGCCAGCAGCTTGGGACAGAATAGCAATCAGCCCCAGCATTTT. Amino acid sequence: CASSLGQNSNQPQHF.